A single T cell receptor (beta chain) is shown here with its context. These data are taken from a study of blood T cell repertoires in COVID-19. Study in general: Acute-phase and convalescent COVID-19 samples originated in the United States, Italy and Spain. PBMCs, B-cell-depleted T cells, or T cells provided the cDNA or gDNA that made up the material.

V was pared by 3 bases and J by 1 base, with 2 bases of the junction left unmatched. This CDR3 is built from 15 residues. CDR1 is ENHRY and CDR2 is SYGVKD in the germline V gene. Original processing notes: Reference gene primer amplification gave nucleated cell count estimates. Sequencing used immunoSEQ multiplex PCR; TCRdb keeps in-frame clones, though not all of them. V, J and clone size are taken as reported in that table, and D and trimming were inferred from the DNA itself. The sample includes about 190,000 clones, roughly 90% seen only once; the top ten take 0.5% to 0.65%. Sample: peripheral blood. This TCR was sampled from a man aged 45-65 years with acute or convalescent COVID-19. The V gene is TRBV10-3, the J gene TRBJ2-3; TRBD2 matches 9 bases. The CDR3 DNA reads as TGTGCCATCAGTGATTCTAGCGGGGGCACAGATACGCAGTATTTT. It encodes CAISDSSGGTDTQYF.